These 15 T cell receptor beta chains originate from one sample sequenced in a study of OX40 agonist ivuxolimab in advanced cancers. TCRdb keeps only in-frame clones here, not all; method: immunoSEQ multiplex PCR. The sample shows more than 55,000 clones, roughly 89% of them seen only once. The input for sequencing was CD4+ or CD8+ T cells sorted from blood, taken in a trial of the OX40 agonist ivuxolimab. The receptors here all came from an adult with an advanced solid tumor such as melanoma, head and neck, liver or kidney cancer.

The chain is built from TRBV5-1 and TRBJ2-2, with D perhaps TRBD1 (6 bases). V lost 4 bases and J lost 2, with 15 bases in between. The germline V gene has CDR1 SGHRS and CDR2 YFSETQ. CDR3 size: 16 residues. This CDR3 is CASSPLGTSNTGELFF. CDR3 nucleotides: TGCGCCAGCAGCCCCTTGGGGACAAGCAACACCGGGGAGCTGTTTTTT.

This CDR3 is CASSWGPSGNTEAFF. The DNA of the CDR3 is TGCGCCAGCAGCTGGGGTCCCTCGGGGAACACTGAAGCTTTCTTT. The chain carries TRBV5-1 and TRBJ1-1; D unresolved. V was cut by 3 bases and J by 1 base, with 13 bases left in between. The CDR3 covers 15 residues. Germline CDR1 reads SGHRS; CDR2 reads YFSETQ. Complete variable domain (other parts from reference TRBV5-1 and TRBJ1-1): KAGVTQTPRYLIKTRGQQVTLSCSPISGHRSVSWYQQTPGQGLQFLFEYFSETQRNKGNFPGRFSGRQFSNSRSEMNVSTLELGDSALYLCASSWGPSGNTEAFFGQGTRLTVV.

The chain joins TRBV28 to TRBJ1-2; 10 bases map to TRBD1. With V trimmed by 5 bases and J by 2 bases, 5 bases remained unmatched. Germline assignment: CDR1 MDHEN and CDR2 SYDVKM. The CDR3 runs 15 residues. The CDR3 sequence: CASSTRTGGNYGYTF. CDR3 coding DNA: TGTGCCAGCAGTACCAGGACAGGGGGAAACTATGGCTACACCTTC.

The rearrangement links TRBV6-5 to TRBJ2-7; 7 bases line up with TRBD1. Germline trimming cut 7 bases from V and 2 bases from J; bases unmatched to any gene: 11. The CDR3 has 15 amino acids. Germline V gives CDR1 MNHEY, CDR2 SVGAGI. The CDR3 DNA sequence: TGTGCCAGCACTCCCCGACAGGGAACTACCTACGAGCAGTACTTC. This codes for CASTPRQGTTYEQYF.

The chain joins TRBV7-8 to TRBJ1-5; tentative D call: TRBD1 (5 bases). V was pared by 4 bases and J by 3 bases, with 16 bases between. Per the germline V gene, CDR1 is SGHVS and CDR2 is FQNEAQ. This CDR3 spans 16 amino acids. The DNA for the CDR3 is TGTGCCAGCAGCTCTCCGAAGGGGAAGGACAATCAGCCCCAGCATTTT. Amino acid sequence: CASSSPKGKDNQPQHF. The full variable domain, with the rest looked up from reference TRBV7-8 and TRBJ1-5, is GAGVSQSPRYKVAKRGQDVALRCDPISGHVSLFWYQQALGQGPEFLTYFQNEAQLDKSGLPSDRFFAERPEGSVSTLKIQRTQQEDSAVYLCASSSPKGKDNQPQHFGDGTRLSIL.

The V gene is TRBV5-1, the J gene TRBJ2-6; 7 positions match TRBD1. The CDR3 extends over 14 amino acids. Losses at the gene ends were 4 bases for V and 11 bases for J; bases not matched to a gene: 9. Germline CDR1 SGHRS, CDR2 YFSETQ. CDR3 DNA: TGCGCCAGCAGCACTGGGACAGTCCAGTACGTCCTGACTTTC. Protein sequence: CASSTGTVQYVLTF.

V and J are TRBV5-6 and TRBJ2-5, with TRBD1 identical over 7 bases. In germline, CDR1 is SGHDT, CDR2 YYEEEE. This CDR3 has 15 amino acids. The J segment lost 1 base and the V segment lost 0 bases, leaving 3 bases of the junction unmatched. The CDR3: CASSLVDRPQETQYF. CDR3 coding DNA: TGTGCCAGCAGCTTGGTGGACAGGCCCCAAGAGACCCAGTACTTC. The variable domain in full, completed from reference TRBV5-6 and TRBJ2-5, reads DAGVTQSPTHLIKTRGQQVTLRCSPKSGHDTVSWYQQALGQGPQFIFQYYEEEERQRGNFPDRFSGHQFPNYSSELNVNALLLGDSALYLCASSLVDRPQETQYFGPGTRLLVL.

The V gene is TRBV6-6, the J gene TRBJ1-2, with TRBD1 identical over 9 bases. The V and J ends lost 5 bases and 7 bases, in that order; junction bases with no gene match: 11. Looked up from germline, CDR1 is MNHNY and CDR2 is SVGAGI (reference sequence). The CDR3 has 15 amino acids. In DNA form, the CDR3 reads TGTGCCAGCAGTCTCCGCAGGACAGGGGAGATTGGCTACACCTTC. Its translation: CASSLRRTGEIGYTF.

The gene calls are TRBV19 and TRBJ2-1, with 9 bases aligning to TRBD2. The CDR3 runs to 17 residues. Germline V gives CDR1 LNHDA, CDR2 SQIVND (reference sequence). J was trimmed by 4 bases and V by 5 bases; bases with no gene match: 12. The CDR3 coding sequence is TGTGCCAGTAGTGTGGCTAGCGGGACCATTTATTACAATGAGCAGTTCTTC. Its translation: CASSVASGTIYYNEQFF.

The chain uses TRBV5-1 and TRBJ1-4, with D unclear. The germline V gene has CDR1 SGHRS and CDR2 YFSETQ. Trimming took off 3 bases at V and 3 bases at J, with 6 bases between the two ends. There are 13 residues in the CDR3. CDR3 in amino acids: CASSSEPNEKLFF. CDR3 nucleotides: TGCGCCAGCAGCTCAGAGCCTAATGAAAAACTGTTTTTT.

V usage is TRBV6-6 and J usage is TRBJ2-2; the match to TRBD2 covers 8 bases. In germline, CDR1 is MNHNY, CDR2 SVGAGI (reference sequence). This CDR3 has 14 residues. Losses at the gene ends were 8 bases for V and 5 bases for J; bases not matched to a gene: 7. Here the CDR3 DNA reads TGTGCCAGCCATGGGGCGGGAGGAACCGGGGAGCTGTTTTTT. Amino acids: CASHGAGGTGELFF.

This sequence joins TRBV6-1 and TRBJ1-1; a weak D match, TRBD1 (6 bases). In germline, CDR1 is MNHNS, CDR2 SASEGT. This CDR3 region has 17 residues. V lost 4 bases and J lost 1, with 19 bases in between. DNA of the CDR3: TGTGCCAGCAGTGGGGGGTCCACAGGGACCTGGAACACTGAAGCTTTCTTT. Protein product: CASSGGSTGTWNTEAFF.

The rearrangement joins TRBV20-1 to TRBJ2-7; 8 nucleotides align to TRBD2. The CDR3 spans 11 residues. Trimming cost V 6 bases and J 5 bases; bases outside gene matches: 3. Germline loops: CDR1 DFQATT, CDR2 SNEGSKA (reference sequence). The CDR3 coding sequence is TGCAGTGCCACTAGCGGCGACGAGCAGTACTTC. Its translation is CSATSGDEQYF.

This clone has more than one count but fewer than ten. The chain couples TRBV21-1 to TRBJ2-7; no check of the table's D call, TRBD1, against the DNA was made. TRBV21-1 counts as a pseudogene. This CDR3 spans 14 amino acids. The CDR3 spells CASSGWDRYYEQYF. The CDR3 DNA sequence: TGTGCCAGCAGCGGCTGGGACAGGTACTACGAGCAGTACTTC.

This clone was detected a few times. The gene calls are TRBV10-2 and TRBJ2-1; 7 bases align to TRBD2. This CDR3 has 16 amino acids. CDR1 is WSHSY and CDR2 is SAAADI in the germline V gene. V trimming: 0 bases; J trimming: 9 bases; junction bases outside the gene matches: 11. CDR3 amino acids: CASSESWGGRKVEQFF. CDR3 coding DNA: TGCGCCAGCAGTGAGTCTTGGGGGGGAAGAAAGGTTGAGCAGTTCTTC.